The 26 T cell receptor beta chains given below trace back to one sample, sequenced in a study of glioma-infiltrating T cells after dendritic cell vaccination. Sequencing was performed with immunoSEQ multiplex PCR; in TCRdb, only in-frame clones are kept and a portion is missing. Of 93,000 or so clones in the sample, 75% to 85% are singletons; the top ten hold roughly 5.7%. The specimen was blood, collected before dendritic cell vaccination. All receptors come from a human donor with glioblastoma.

The V gene is TRBV11-3, the J gene TRBJ2-2, with a weak D call TRBD1 (5 bases). This CDR3 is 14 amino acids long. Germline CDR1 is SGHNT and CDR2 is YENEEA. Trimming took off 5 bases at V and 1 base at J, with 8 bases between the two ends. The CDR3 spells CASSLGQNTGELFF. CDR3 coding DNA: TGTGCCAGCAGCCTCGGACAGAACACCGGGGAGCTGTTTTTT.

The chain couples TRBV27 to TRBJ2-2, with 8 bases aligning to TRBD2. In germline, CDR1 is MNHEY, CDR2 SMNVEV (reference sequence). V lost 3 bases and J lost 0; bases outside the gene matches: 6. The CDR3 sequence is 17 residues long. The CDR3, as DNA: TGTGCCAGCAGTTTCGCATTACTAGCGGCGAACACCGGGGAGCTGTTTTTT. It encodes CASSFALLAANTGELFF.

The J gene is TRBJ2-7, the V gene TRBV27, with D possibly matching TRBD2 (5 bases). V lost 3 bases and J 2 bases, leaving 14 bases between the germline ends. This CDR3 has 15 amino acids. CDR1 and CDR2 (germline): MNHEY, SMNVEV (reference sequence). Here the CDR3 DNA reads TGTGCCAGCAGTTTCTACGGGAACCCCACCTACGAGCAGTACTTC. It translates to CASSFYGNPTYEQYF.

The V and J genes are TRBV2 and TRBJ2-3; 8 bases align to TRBD2. In germline, CDR1 is SNHLY, CDR2 FYNNEI. This CDR3 has 19 residues. V trimming: 6 bases; J trimming: 0 bases; junction bases outside the gene matches: 17. Here the CDR3 DNA reads TGTGCCAGCAGCTTACCGGGACTAGTCGTGGGCGGTAGCACAGATACGCAGTATTTT. Amino acid sequence: CASSLPGLVVGGSTDTQYF.

This clone was counted a single time. This rearrangement joins TRBV10-3 to TRBJ2-3, with 12 bases lining up with TRBD2. V lost 4 bases, J lost 1 base, and 3 bases stayed unmatched. This CDR3 contains 16 residues. Germline CDR1 and CDR2: ENHRY and SYGVKD. The CDR3 sequence: CAISGRLAGGTDTQYF. CDR3 DNA sequence: TGTGCCATCAGTGGACGACTAGCGGGGGGCACAGATACGCAGTATTTT.

The genes are TRBV18 and TRBJ1-5; D call uncertain. The germline V and J ends were trimmed by 1 base and 5 bases, with 9 bases remaining between them. Germline V gene sequence: CDR1 KGHSH, CDR2 LQKENI. The CDR3 is 14 amino acids. DNA for the CDR3: TGTGCCAGCTCACCACAGCTCGGGGATCAGCCCCAGCATTTT. Protein product: CASSPQLGDQPQHF.

The chain couples TRBV5-6 to TRBJ2-3; D is possibly TRBD1 (6 bases). The CDR3 covers 16 residues. The germline gives CDR1 SGHDT, CDR2 YYEEEE. V was shortened by 5 bases and J by 2 bases, with 18 bases between the two germline ends. The chain's CDR3 is CASRKGVGRLTDTQYF. CDR3 DNA: TGTGCCAGCAGAAAGGGGGTAGGGCGGCTCACAGATACGCAGTATTTT.

The gene calls are TRBV19 and TRBJ1-1, with a tentative D call TRBD1 (5 bases). The germline CDR1 and CDR2 sequences are LNHDA and SQIVND (reference sequence). V was cut by 7 bases and J by 0 bases, with 12 bases left in between. The CDR3 length is 14 residues. The DNA of the CDR3 is TGTGCCAGTACCACCTTAGGGGTGAACACTGAAGCTTTCTTT. Amino acid sequence: CASTTLGVNTEAFF.

This clone was found once. The CDR3 nucleotides read TGTGCCAGCAGGGACAGGTCGGGGCAGCCCCAGCATTTT. Amino acid sequence: CASRDRSGQPQHF. V and J are TRBV6-5 and TRBJ1-5; 7 nucleotides match TRBD1. The V segment lost 6 bases and the J segment 7 bases; nucleotides outside the gene matches: 6. This CDR3 is 13 amino acids long. Germline V gives CDR1 MNHEY, CDR2 SVGAGI.

This clone was seen once. The gene calls are TRBV19 and TRBJ2-1; 15 nucleotides match TRBD2. Trimming took 3 bases from V and 11 from J; bases not matched to a gene: 5. CDR1 LNHDA and CDR2 SQIVND come from the germline V gene (reference sequence). This CDR3 contains 15 residues. The CDR3 DNA sequence: TGTGCCAGTAGTATGGGACTAGCGGGGGGAGTTAAGCAGTTCTTC. Translated, it gives CASSMGLAGGVKQFF.

This clone has just one count. J is TRBJ2-6 and V is TRBV29-1; D gene ambiguous. The germline V and J ends were trimmed by 7 bases and 4 bases, with 11 bases remaining between them. This CDR3 is built from 13 residues. Per the germline V gene, CDR1 is SQVTM and CDR2 is ANQGSEA. The CDR3, as DNA: TGCAGCGCAGGTACGGCAGGGGCCAACGTCCTGACTTTC. Its translation: CSAGTAGANVLTF.

The rearrangement links TRBV9 to TRBJ2-7; weak D call: TRBD1 (5 bases). Trimming stripped 0 bases from V and 1 base from J, with 8 bases between. There are 14 residues in the CDR3. Germline assignment: CDR1 SGDLS and CDR2 YYNGEE. Here the CDR3 DNA reads TGTGCCAGCAGCGTAGGGACAACATCCTACGAGCAGTACTTC. It translates to CASSVGTTSYEQYF.

DNA for the CDR3: TGTGCCAGTAGTCAGTGGGGCCCCGGAGATACGCAGTATTTT. This translates into CASSQWGPGDTQYF. The chain recombines TRBV19 with TRBJ2-3; D possibly corresponds to TRBD1 (5 bases). This CDR3 contains 14 residues. Germline loops: CDR1 LNHDA, CDR2 SQIVND (reference sequence). The V and J ends lost 5 bases and 5 bases respectively, with 14 bases between them.

The chain joins TRBV5-1 to TRBJ1-4, with 7 positions matching TRBD1. Germline-derived CDR1 and CDR2 are SGHRS and YFSETQ. This CDR3 has 15 amino acids. V lost 5 bases to trimming and J lost 7 bases; unmatched junction nucleotides: 11. The CDR3 here is CASSQAGTDFEKLFF. The CDR3 DNA is TGCGCCAGCAGTCAGGCCGGGACAGATTTTGAAAAACTGTTTTTT. Supplemented by reference TRBV5-1 and TRBJ1-4, the full variable domain reads KAGVTQTPRYLIKTRGQQVTLSCSPISGHRSVSWYQQTPGQGLQFLFEYFSETQRNKGNFPGRFSGRQFSNSRSEMNVSTLELGDSALYLCASSQAGTDFEKLFFGSGTQLSVL.

A single count supports this clone. This chain links TRBV6-6 with TRBJ1-2; no clear D gene. Looked up from germline, CDR1 is MNHNY and CDR2 is SVGAGI (reference sequence). The CDR3 covers 15 residues. V was trimmed by 7 bases and J by 4 bases, leaving 19 bases between them. The CDR3 nucleotides read TGTGCCAGCACCTCCCCCCGGGAGACTCTCTATGGCTACACCTTC. This sequence encodes CASTSPRETLYGYTF.

This clone showed up just a few times. The chain couples TRBV7-9 to TRBJ1-4; TRBD1 aligns across 8 bases. The V and J ends lost 3 bases and 8 bases, in that order; junction bases with no gene match: 5. CDR3 length: 14 residues. Germline assignment: CDR1 SEHNR and CDR2 FQNEAQ (reference sequence). The CDR3 is CASSFSRGQEKLFF. CDR3 nucleotide sequence: TGTGCCAGCAGCTTCTCCAGGGGGCAAGAAAAACTGTTTTTT.

The rearrangement links TRBV4-2 to TRBJ1-4, with TRBD1 matching over 8 bases. CDR1 and CDR2 (germline): LGHNA, YNFKEQ. This CDR3 comprises 15 residues. J was trimmed by 5 bases and V by 3 bases; bases with no gene match: 5. CDR3 in amino acids: CASSQEDRGNEKLFF. The DNA for the CDR3 is TGTGCCAGCAGCCAGGAAGACAGGGGAAATGAAAAACTGTTTTTT.

CDR3 sequence reads: CAWSASGSVYDEQFF. The CDR3 nucleotides read TGTGCCTGGAGTGCTAGCGGGAGTGTCTATGATGAGCAGTTCTTC. The rearrangement links TRBV30 to TRBJ2-1, with 10 bases matching TRBD2. The trim removed 1 base at V and 8 bases at J, leaving 8 bases unmatched. The CDR3 has 15 amino acids. Per the germline V gene, CDR1 is GTSNPN and CDR2 is SVGIG (reference sequence).

The J gene is TRBJ1-2, the V gene TRBV2; D is unclear. Germline CDR1 is SNHLY and CDR2 is FYNNEI. CDR3 size: 13 residues. Trimming shortened V by 7 bases and J by 6 bases, and 15 bases separated the two germline ends. The CDR3 spells CASIDKNRHGYTF. DNA of the CDR3: TGTGCCAGCATCGATAAAAACAGACATGGCTACACCTTC.

V is TRBV18 and J is TRBJ1-2; D is ambiguous. The V end lost 3 bases, the J end lost 1 base, and 9 bases lay between the germline ends. Germline loops: CDR1 KGHSH, CDR2 LQKENI. The CDR3 loop spans 14 amino acids. CDR3 nucleotides: TGTGCCAGCTCACCGCCTTCGGGTAACTATGGCTACACCTTC. This gives the protein CASSPPSGNYGYTF.

This chain links TRBV18 with TRBJ2-1, with 9 bases aligning to TRBD1. The CDR3 sequence is 14 residues long. The ends lost 6 bases at V and 10 bases at J; junction bases unmatched: 10. Germline-derived CDR1 and CDR2 are KGHSH and LQKENI. CDR3 residues: CASSAGQGQNEQFF. In DNA form, the CDR3 reads TGTGCCAGCTCCGCGGGACAGGGCCAAAACGAGCAGTTCTTC.

The DNA for the CDR3 is TGCGCCAGCAGCCACCCCCCCGGGAGGGCCGGAACAGATACGCAGTATTTT. The encoded protein is CASSHPPGRAGTDTQYF. This chain connects TRBV4-1 to TRBJ2-3, with 8 bases that match TRBD2. In germline, CDR1 is MGHRA, CDR2 YSYEKL. Trimming cost V 3 bases and J 3 bases; bases outside gene matches: 11. This CDR3 is built from 17 residues.

This clone appeared a single time. The V and J genes are TRBV7-2 and TRBJ1-1; D may be TRBD1 (5 bases). V gave up 4 bases and J gave up 5 bases, with 14 bases separating them. This CDR3 region has 14 residues. Germline V gene data show CDR1 as SGHTA and CDR2 as FQGNSA. This chain's CDR3 is CASSSYRRDTEAFF. The CDR3 DNA is TGTGCCAGCAGCTCATATCGCAGGGATACTGAAGCTTTCTTT.

The chain carries TRBV2 and TRBJ2-2; 7 bases are shared with TRBD2. J was trimmed by 0 bases and V by 3 bases; bases with no gene match: 4. The CDR3 totals 16 residues. Germline CDR1 SNHLY, CDR2 FYNNEI. CDR3 region: CASSDGLAANTGELFF. DNA for the CDR3: TGTGCCAGCAGTGATGGGCTAGCGGCGAACACCGGGGAGCTGTTTTTT.

V gene TRBV27 combines with J gene TRBJ2-6, with 7 bases fitting TRBD1. The CDR3 contains 17 residues. V was clipped by 5 bases and J by 1 base; unmatched bases: 8. Germline V gene data show CDR1 as MNHEY and CDR2 as SMNVEV (reference sequence). The CDR3 DNA is TGTGCCAGCAGTCTACGGACAGGTCTGTCTGGGGCCAACGTCCTGACTTTC. It encodes CASSLRTGLSGANVLTF. The variable domain in full, completed from reference TRBV27 and TRBJ2-6, reads EAQVTQNPRYLITVTGKKLTVTCSQNMNHEYMSWYRQDPGLGLRQIYYSMNVEVTDKGDVPEGYKVSRKEKRNFPLILESPSPNQTSLYFCASSLRTGLSGANVLTFGAGSRLTVL.

The sample holds many counts of this clone. The chain couples TRBV19 to TRBJ2-1, with TRBD1 matching over 8 bases. Germline V gene lookup returns CDR1 LNHDA and CDR2 SQIVND (reference sequence). V gave up 8 bases and J gave up 0 bases; unmatched junction bases: 6. The CDR3 runs 15 residues. Here the CDR3 reads CASRTGGSSYNEQFF. DNA of the CDR3: TGTGCCAGTCGAACAGGGGGAAGCTCCTACAATGAGCAGTTCTTC.